This TCR beta chain was recorded in a study of cytomegalovirus exposure and HLA in healthy donors. General study points: Earlier results showed most TCR beta V segments being productive about 87% or about 30% of the time.

V was trimmed by 5 bases and J by 6 bases, leaving 13 bases between them. Germline loops: CDR1 ENHRY, CDR2 SYGVKD. The CDR3 covers 13 residues. On this clone itself: What it recognizes is unknown.

The primer mix had 60 Vbeta and 13 Jbeta primers. Sequencing used immunoSEQ multiplex PCR; TCRdb keeps in-frame clones, though not all of them. Altogether about 180,000 clones are present, roughly 88% being singletons, with the ten largest covering around 1.2%. The chain is built from TRBV10-3 and TRBJ1-1; TRBD1 is a possible D gene (5 bases). The sample comprised PBMCs. The receptor was derived from a girl between 2 and 10 years old in good health and CMV-seropositive. CDR3 sequence reads: CAISSAGIPEAFF. The CDR3 coding sequence is TGTGCCATCAGTTCGGCAGGGATCCCTGAAGCTTTCTTT.